The 32 T cell receptor beta chains presented below share a single source sample, sequenced in a study of cytomegalovirus exposure and HLA in healthy donors. PCR was performed using 60 Vbeta and 13 Jbeta primers. The method was immunoSEQ multiplex PCR; TCRdb's version includes in-frame clones alone and lacks a portion of them. The sample has about 160,000 clones; approximately 77% are singletons. Specimen: PBMCs. The source of these receptors is a man aged 18 to 29 in good health and CMV-seronegative.

The chain carries TRBV18 and TRBJ2-2, with D perhaps TRBD2 (6 bases). The CDR3 consists of 15 residues. The V gene's germline CDR1 is KGHSH and CDR2 LQKENI. Trimming pared 6 bases from V and 7 bases from J, leaving 18 bases between. CDR3 region: CASSHGRNHGGELFF. For the CDR3, the DNA is TGTGCCAGCTCCCATGGGAGGAACCACGGCGGGGAGCTGTTTTTT.

The chain uses TRBV6-1 and TRBJ2-5, with a possible D match to TRBD2 (6 bases). Germline assignment: CDR1 MNHNS and CDR2 SASEGT. The CDR3 spans 12 residues. Trimming pared 1 base from V and 11 bases from J, leaving 11 bases between. CDR3 nucleotide sequence: TGTGCCAGCAGTGAAGTAAGGGGACTGCAGTACTTC. It yields the protein CASSEVRGLQYF.

The chain joins TRBV27 to TRBJ1-3, with 7 positions matching TRBD1. The CDR3 is 14 residues long. The germline CDR1 and CDR2 sequences are MNHEY and SMNVEV (reference sequence). J gave up 2 bases and V 6 bases, and 4 bases lay outside the gene matches. Written as DNA, the CDR3 is TGTGCCAGCAGACTGACAGGGACTGGAAACACCATATATTTT. It codes for CASRLTGTGNTIYF.

This clone was picked up a small number of times. This chain links TRBV10-2 with TRBJ2-3; TRBD2 agrees at 7 bases. The V gene end was trimmed by 0 bases and the J gene end by 7 bases; junction bases not matched to a gene: 13. The CDR3 consists of 17 residues. Germline assignment: CDR1 WSHSY and CDR2 SAAADI. CDR3 bases: TGCGCCAGCAGTGAGTCGAGCGGGGTAGCCCAGACAAATACGCAGTATTTT. Amino acids: CASSESSGVAQTNTQYF.

The chain combines TRBV30 with TRBJ1-1, with 8 bases fitting TRBD1. The CDR3 runs 14 residues. The V and J ends lost 3 bases and 8 bases, in that order; junction bases with no gene match: 11. CDR1 and CDR2 from the germline V gene are GTSNPN and SVGIG (reference sequence). The CDR3 sequence is CAWRRKQGGWEAFF. As DNA, the CDR3 is TGTGCCTGGAGAAGGAAACAGGGGGGCTGGGAAGCTTTCTTT. Combining the CDR3 with reference TRBV30 and TRBJ1-1 gives the whole variable domain SQTIHQWPATLVQPVGSPLSLECTVEGTSNPNLYWYRQAAGRGLQLLFYSVGIGQISSEVPQNLSASRPQDRQFILSSKKLLLSDSGFYLCAWRRKQGGWEAFFGQGTRLTVV.

The chain links TRBV27 to TRBJ2-7, with a tentative D call TRBD2 (6 bases). CDR3 size: 13 residues. CDR1 and CDR2 from the germline V gene are MNHEY and SMNVEV (reference sequence). Deletions cut 6 bases from V and 4 bases from J, with 13 bases between. This CDR3 is CASSPGRSYEQYF. The CDR3 DNA reads as TGTGCCAGCAGCCCAGGGAGGTCATACGAGCAGTACTTC.

In this sample, this clone turned up a few times. J is TRBJ2-5 and V is TRBV5-4, with 7 bases that match TRBD2. Germline CDR1 SGHNT, CDR2 YYREEE (reference sequence). Trimming cost V 4 bases and J 6 bases; bases outside gene matches: 6. The CDR3 length is 13 residues. The CDR3 nucleotides read TGTGCCAGCAGCCGGAGCGGGGTAAAGACCCAGTACTTC. As protein: CASSRSGVKTQYF.

The rearrangement links TRBV5-4 to TRBJ2-7; 11 nucleotides line up with TRBD2. This CDR3 comprises 15 residues. Germline CDR1 SGHNT, CDR2 YYREEE (reference sequence). The junction had 8 bases not matched to a gene; V was cut back by 5 bases and J by 4 bases. CDR3 loop: CASSDPTSGMYEQYF. In nucleotides, the CDR3 is TGTGCCAGCAGTGATCCGACTAGCGGGATGTACGAGCAGTACTTC.

The chain uses TRBV30 and TRBJ1-4; 9 bases line up with TRBD1. Germline CDR1 GTSNPN, CDR2 SVGIG (reference sequence). With 2 bases clipped from V and 7 bases from J, the junction kept 2 bases outside the gene matches. The CDR3 extends over 13 amino acids. CDR3 in amino acids: CAWSLQGAEKLFF. The CDR3 nucleotides are TGTGCCTGGAGTTTACAGGGGGCTGAAAAACTGTTTTTT.

V gene TRBV7-2 combines with J gene TRBJ2-7; TRBD1 might be the D (5 bases). CDR1 and CDR2 (germline): SGHTA, FQGNSA. V dropped 6 bases and J dropped 1 base, with 13 bases sitting between them. The CDR3 totals 14 residues. CDR3 coding DNA: TGTGCCAGCAGTCGACAGCCCCCATCCTACGAGCAGTACTTC. It yields the protein CASSRQPPSYEQYF. The variable domain in full, with the rest retrieved from reference TRBV7-2 and TRBJ2-7, is GAGVSQSPSNKVTEKGKDVELRCDPISGHTALYWYRQSLGQGLEFLIYFQGNSAPDKSGLPSDRFSAERTGGSVSTLTIQRTQQEDSAVYLCASSRQPPSYEQYFGPGTRLTVT.

V usage is TRBV7-2 and J usage is TRBJ1-2; the match to TRBD1 covers 12 bases. The CDR3 is 16 residues long. Losses at the gene ends were 5 bases for V and 4 bases for J; bases not matched to a gene: 8. Looked up from germline, CDR1 is SGHTA and CDR2 is FQGNSA. The CDR3 here is CASSPGTGGAGYGYTF. CDR3 nucleotide sequence: TGTGCCAGCAGCCCCGGGACAGGGGGCGCGGGCTATGGCTACACCTTC.

This clone was observed once. V and J are TRBV27 and TRBJ2-1; no definite D call. Trimming left V 3 bases short and J 11 bases short, with 8 bases between. This CDR3 is 11 amino acids long. Germline V gene lookup returns CDR1 MNHEY and CDR2 SMNVEV (reference sequence). CDR3: CASSFGPKQFF. The CDR3 DNA reads as TGTGCCAGCAGTTTTGGGCCGAAGCAGTTCTTC.

The V call is TRBV5-1, the J call TRBJ1-4; TRBD1 aligns across 7 bases. The CDR3 length is 14 residues. Looked up from germline, CDR1 is SGHRS and CDR2 is YFSETQ. V dropped 0 bases and J dropped 7; count of bases not matched to a gene: 3. CDR3 loop: CASSLVAGGEKLFF. In DNA form, the CDR3 reads TGCGCCAGCAGCTTGGTGGCAGGGGGTGAAAAACTGTTTTTT.

V is TRBV30 and J is TRBJ1-5, with 7 bases fitting TRBD1. Unmatched junction bases numbered 6, after V lost 1 base and J lost 3 bases. The germline V gene encodes CDR1 GTSNPN and CDR2 SVGIG (reference sequence). The CDR3 runs to 15 residues. The CDR3 protein is CAWSGGQGDNQPQHF. CDR3 sequence (DNA): TGTGCCTGGAGTGGAGGTCAGGGGGACAATCAGCCCCAGCATTTT.

The chain employs TRBV9 and TRBJ1-2; perhaps TRBD1 as D (6 bases). The CDR3 has 17 amino acids. The V gene's germline CDR1 is SGDLS and CDR2 YYNGEE. The V gene lost 3 bases and the J gene lost 2 bases, with 20 bases spanning the gap. The CDR3 DNA is TGTGCCAGCAGCGCACAGCGGGGGGCCCGGCTCAACTATGGCTACACCTTC. Amino acids: CASSAQRGARLNYGYTF. The full variable domain, with the rest looked up from reference TRBV9 and TRBJ1-2, is DSGVTQTPKHLITATGQRVTLRCSPRSGDLSVYWYQQSLDQGLQFLIQYYNGEERAKGNILERFSAQQFPDLHSELNLSSLELGDSALYFCASSAQRGARLNYGYTFGSGTRLTVV.

The chain combines TRBV7-8 with TRBJ2-2; 10 nucleotides align to TRBD2. CDR1 and CDR2 (germline): SGHVS, FQNEAQ. The V and J ends lost 4 bases and 7 bases, in that order; junction bases with no gene match: 24. The CDR3 has 21 amino acids. Here the CDR3 DNA reads TGTGCCAGCAGCTCCACTGCCTCGGGGCTAGCGGGAGTCTATCGGGTCGGGGAGCTGTTTTTT. The encoded protein is CASSSTASGLAGVYRVGELFF.

J is TRBJ2-5 and V is TRBV27; no clear D. V was clipped by 8 bases and J by 4 bases, with 5 bases between them. Germline CDR1 is MNHEY and CDR2 is SMNVEV (reference sequence). This CDR3 has 10 residues. CDR3 DNA sequence: TGTGCCAGCTCTCGAGAGACCCAGTACTTC. It codes for CASSRETQYF.

V gene TRBV7-9 combines with J gene TRBJ2-7, with D unresolved. Germline V gene sequence: CDR1 SEHNR, CDR2 FQNEAQ (reference sequence). Trimming removed 3 bases from V and 0 bases from J, with 15 bases in between. CDR3 length equals 16 residues. CDR3 region: CASSFHLRSPSYEQYF. The CDR3 DNA is TGTGCCAGCAGCTTTCATTTGCGGTCACCCTCCTACGAGCAGTACTTC.

The rearrangement joins TRBV10-3 to TRBJ2-3; 7 bases map to TRBD2. V lost 10 bases, J lost 6 bases, and 10 bases stayed unmatched. The germline CDR1 and CDR2 sequences are ENHRY and SYGVKD. The length of the CDR3 is 13 residues. The CDR3 bases are TGTGCCACGTCCAGCGGGGAGGTGGATACGCAGTATTTT. This sequence encodes CATSSGEVDTQYF.

The CDR3 spells CTSSHVELASYEQYF. The CDR3 DNA follows: TGCACCAGCAGCCATGTCGAGCTAGCGTCCTACGAGCAGTACTTC. The rearrangement joins TRBV1 to TRBJ2-7; the table's D call TRBD2 went unverified against the DNA. TRBV1 is designated a pseudogene. The CDR3 consists of 15 residues.

CDR3 protein: CASSLSNRGNTEAFF. CDR3 bases: TGTGCCAGCAGCTTATCCAACAGGGGGAACACTGAAGCTTTCTTT. The chain carries TRBV7-9 and TRBJ1-1, with TRBD1 matching over 7 bases. V shed 2 bases, J shed 1 base, and the junction held 4 bases outside the gene matches. The CDR3 length is 15 residues. Germline V gene sequence: CDR1 SEHNR, CDR2 FQNEAQ (reference sequence).

The genes are TRBV19 and TRBJ1-6; D call uncertain. V shed 6 bases and J shed 8 bases, with 11 bases lying between them. This CDR3 is built from 13 residues. The germline gives CDR1 LNHDA, CDR2 SQIVND (reference sequence). CDR3 nucleotides: TGTGCCAGTAGCTCTCAACGGGATTCACCCCTCCACTTT. This encodes CASSSQRDSPLHF.

This clone appeared a few times. The genes are TRBV5-1 and TRBJ1-1; 7 bases are a match to TRBD1. In germline, CDR1 is SGHRS, CDR2 YFSETQ. This CDR3 comprises 16 residues. J was trimmed by 3 bases and V by 5 bases; bases with no gene match: 13. Here the CDR3 reads CASSSDKGAGDTEAFF. Written as DNA, the CDR3 is TGCGCCAGCAGTTCAGACAAGGGGGCAGGGGACACTGAAGCTTTCTTT.

The V gene is TRBV7-9, the J gene TRBJ2-5, with 7 bases that match TRBD2. The length of the CDR3 is 15 residues. V shed 4 bases, J shed 5 bases, and the junction held 10 bases outside the gene matches. The germline V gene has CDR1 SEHNR and CDR2 FQNEAQ (reference sequence). The CDR3 DNA sequence: TGTGCCAGCAGCTCGCGGGAGTGGGAGGGGGAGACCCAGTACTTC. It is translated as CASSSREWEGETQYF.

The chain uses TRBV6-1 and TRBJ2-5; 8 bases are shared with TRBD2. The CDR3 covers 14 residues. Germline CDR1 reads MNHNS; CDR2 reads SASEGT. The J segment lost 0 bases and the V segment lost 6 bases, leaving 3 bases of the junction unmatched. The CDR3 DNA is TGTGCCAGCAGCCCGGGAGGGTACCAAGAGACCCAGTACTTC. This codes for CASSPGGYQETQYF.

The J gene is TRBJ2-5, the V gene TRBV18, with 7 nucleotides matching TRBD1. The J call is in doubt because the DNA end fits TRBJ2-7 better. Per germline, CDR1 KGHSH and CDR2 LQKENI. This CDR3 spans 15 amino acids. This CDR3 is CASSPPTGEYYEQYF. In DNA form, the CDR3 reads TGTGCCAGCTCACCACCCACAGGGGAGTACTACGAGCAGTACTTC.

V is TRBV18 and J is TRBJ2-2; tentatively, D is TRBD2 (5 bases). CDR1 is KGHSH, CDR2 LQKENI, per germline. The length of the CDR3 is 16 residues. V lost 2 bases and J 6 bases, leaving 16 bases between the germline ends. The CDR3 loop is CASSPTASRGAGELFF. The CDR3 nucleotides are TGTGCCAGCTCACCAACGGCCAGCCGGGGAGCCGGGGAGCTGTTTTTT.

The V call is TRBV5-6, the J call TRBJ2-3, with D unclear. Germline V CDR1 and CDR2: SGHDT, YYEEEE. CDR3 length: 15 residues. Trimming removed 3 bases from V and 2 bases from J, with 13 bases in between. The CDR3 DNA reads TGTGCCAGCAGCTCTCTCGAGGCCTCCACAGATACGCAGTATTTT. This translates into CASSSLEASTDTQYF.

A remark on this clone: Germline is not matched at one junction end, which may reflect a read error. The V and J genes are TRBV9 and TRBJ2-1, with TRBD2 matching over 9 bases. The CDR3 runs 17 residues. Germline V CDR1 and CDR2: SGDLS, YYNGEE. The CDR3 DNA reads TGTGCCAGCAGCACCACTACTCCGGCGGGAGGGATAACGGGGCTACTCTTC. Amino acids: CASSTTTPAGGITGLLF.

The chain uses TRBV5-6 and TRBJ2-7, with unresolved D. V lost 4 bases to trimming and J lost 4 bases, with 6 bases between them. CDR3 size: 11 residues. From germline, CDR1 is SGHDT and CDR2 YYEEEE. The CDR3, as DNA: TGTGCCAGCAGCAGCACTTACGAGCAGTACTTC. Residues: CASSSTYEQYF. The whole variable domain, filled in from reference TRBV5-6 and TRBJ2-7, reads DAGVTQSPTHLIKTRGQQVTLRCSPKSGHDTVSWYQQALGQGPQFIFQYYEEEERQRGNFPDRFSGHQFPNYSSELNVNALLLGDSALYLCASSSTYEQYFGPGTRLTVT.

The chain is built from TRBV27 and TRBJ2-2; D is ambiguous. V lost 5 bases to trimming and J lost 3 bases, with 10 bases between them. The CDR3 runs 14 residues. Germline V gene sequence: CDR1 MNHEY, CDR2 SMNVEV (reference sequence). The CDR3: CASSPGWDTGELFF. As DNA, the CDR3 is TGTGCCAGCAGTCCCGGGTGGGACACCGGGGAGCTGTTTTTT.

J is TRBJ2-7 and V is TRBV28; 10 positions match TRBD2. Germline values: CDR1 MDHEN, CDR2 SYDVKM. The J segment lost 6 bases and the V segment lost 2 bases, leaving 7 bases of the junction unmatched. The CDR3 has 15 residues. CDR3 sequence reads: CASSLRAGGAGEQYF. DNA for the CDR3: TGTGCCAGCAGTTTACGAGCGGGAGGGGCGGGCGAGCAGTACTTC.